This entry lists 25 T cell receptor beta chains sequenced from one sample in a study of a mutant IDH1 vaccine in newly diagnosed glioma. Profiling relied on immunoSEQ multiplex PCR, and the TCRdb table lists in-frame clones only, not all of them. The repertoire holds about 58,000 clones, with about 81% as singletons. Their antigen targets remain unknown. Time point defined: week 5, during vaccination. Each dose of the vaccine consisted of 300 ug of mutant IDH1 20-mer peptide, with topical imiquimod. This specimen was PBMCs, taken from a glioma patient whose treatment included an IDH1 peptide vaccine. The receptor set was obtained from a woman in her fifties or sixties with glioma.

This clone was counted at least ten times. The V call is TRBV6-4, the J call TRBJ2-3; TRBD1 matches 12 bases. The CDR3 runs to 15 residues. CDR1 and CDR2 (germline): MRHNA, SNTAGT. The junction had 2 bases not matched to a gene; V was cut back by 3 bases and J by 4 bases. In DNA form, the CDR3 reads TGTGCCAGCAGTGAGGGGACAGGGGGCGCAGATACGCAGTATTTT. Translated, it gives CASSEGTGGADTQYF.

The gene calls are TRBV5-4 and TRBJ1-3; 8 bases match TRBD1. CDR3 size: 14 residues. CDR1 is SGHNT, CDR2 YYREEE, per germline (reference sequence). J gave up 1 base and V 4 bases, and 1 base lay outside the gene matches. The DNA of the CDR3 is TGTGCCAGCAGCACAGGGGGATCTGGAAACACCATATATTTT. This codes for CASSTGGSGNTIYF.

This chain joins TRBV4-3 and TRBJ1-3, with D unclear. CDR1 and CDR2 from the germline V gene are LGHNA and YSLEER. The CDR3 contains 15 residues. The V and J ends lost 1 base and 0 bases respectively, with 7 bases between them. CDR3 sequence (DNA): TGCGCCAGCAGCCAAGCGCAGCTCTCTGGAAACACCATATATTTT. Amino acids: CASSQAQLSGNTIYF.

The chain has TRBV10-3 and TRBJ1-2; 8 nucleotides agree with TRBD1. J lost 2 bases, V lost 4 bases, and 6 bases had no gene match. Germline V gene lookup returns CDR1 ENHRY and CDR2 SYGVKD. This CDR3 spans 15 amino acids. The CDR3 is CAISALGQENYGYTF. CDR3 in DNA: TGTGCCATCAGTGCCCTGGGACAGGAAAACTATGGCTACACCTTC.

The genes are TRBV6-5 and TRBJ1-6; a weak D match, TRBD1 (5 bases). This CDR3 region has 14 residues. Deletions cut 0 bases from V and 8 bases from J, with 8 bases between. Germline-derived CDR1 and CDR2 are MNHEY and SVGAGI. The CDR3 DNA is TGTGCCAGCAGTTACTCGACAGAGTATTCACCCCTCCACTTT. Protein: CASSYSTEYSPLHF.

This clone was seen a handful of times. This chain joins TRBV5-4 and TRBJ1-1; TRBD1 agrees at 7 bases. The CDR3 sequence is 14 residues long. Germline trimming cut 4 bases from V and 2 bases from J; bases unmatched to any gene: 5. From germline, CDR1 is SGHNT and CDR2 YYREEE (reference sequence). The CDR3 nucleotides read TGTGCCAGCAGCCCAGGACAGGATAACACTGAAGCTTTCTTT. Amino acids: CASSPGQDNTEAFF.

The chain couples TRBV19 to TRBJ2-3, with 10 positions matching TRBD2. Germline CDR1 LNHDA, CDR2 SQIVND (reference sequence). Trimming removed 9 bases from V and 4 bases from J; junction bases left unmatched: 13. This CDR3 is built from 16 residues. The chain's CDR3 is CARPGTAGGRADTQYF. The CDR3 DNA sequence: TGTGCCAGGCCGGGAACAGCGGGGGGGCGGGCAGATACGCAGTATTTT.

This clone was found once. V and J are TRBV18 and TRBJ2-5; 10 bases line up with TRBD2. V was clipped by 3 bases and J by 2 bases; unmatched bases: 6. CDR1 is KGHSH and CDR2 is LQKENI in the germline V gene. The CDR3 is made up of 16 amino acids. DNA for the CDR3: TGTGCCAGCTCACCCCCCGGTAGCGGGGGGCAAGAGACCCAGTACTTC. It codes for CASSPPGSGGQETQYF.

The rearrangement joins TRBV5-4 to TRBJ2-3, with 7 bases lining up with TRBD2. V shed 3 bases, J shed 6 bases, and the junction held 4 bases outside the gene matches. The CDR3 extends over 13 amino acids. From germline, CDR1 is SGHNT and CDR2 YYREEE (reference sequence). CDR3 sequence (DNA): TGTGCCAGCAGCTCCCTTAGCGGGGATACGCAGTATTTT. Residues: CASSSLSGDTQYF.

The chain is built from TRBV6-1 and TRBJ1-1; D might be TRBD1 (5 bases). This CDR3 comprises 15 residues. Germline CDR1 is MNHNS and CDR2 is SASEGT. The V and J ends lost 8 bases and 2 bases respectively, with 18 bases between them. CDR3 protein: CASSRFQGLNTEAFF. CDR3 bases: TGTGCCAGCTCCCGTTTCCAGGGATTAAACACTGAAGCTTTCTTT.

The V and J genes are TRBV27 and TRBJ1-5; D remains unclear. Trimming took off 2 bases at V and 6 bases at J, with 8 bases between the two ends. Germline V CDR1 and CDR2: MNHEY, SMNVEV (reference sequence). CDR3 length equals 13 residues. The CDR3 nucleotides read TGTGCCAGCAGTTTAGTCAGTTCTCAGCCCCAGCATTTT. Amino acids: CASSLVSSQPQHF.

The CDR3 DNA follows: TGTGCCAGCAGCCTGGGACAGGGAATGCGGAAAGAAAAACTGTTTTTT. Protein sequence: CASSLGQGMRKEKLFF. The chain uses TRBV5-6 and TRBJ1-4; 9 positions agree with TRBD1. CDR3 length: 16 amino acids. V gave up 4 bases and J gave up 8 bases; unmatched junction bases: 12. Germline-derived CDR1 and CDR2 are SGHDT and YYEEEE.

The table lists this clone with a few counts. V is TRBV11-2 and J is TRBJ1-1; a weak D match, TRBD1 (6 bases). V gave up 5 bases and J gave up 3 bases, with 19 bases separating them. CDR1 is SGHAT, CDR2 FQNNGV, per germline. The CDR3 totals 16 residues. CDR3 in amino acids: CASSPGGGRRDTEAFF. The DNA of the CDR3 is TGTGCCAGCAGCCCAGGCGGGGGGCGGAGGGACACTGAAGCTTTCTTT.

This clone was seen once. V gene TRBV9 combines with J gene TRBJ1-1; D is unresolved. Germline lookup yields CDR1 SGDLS and CDR2 YYNGEE. The CDR3 length is 13 residues. V was cut by 0 bases and J by 2 bases, with 5 bases left in between. CDR3 loop: CASSVGDNTEAFF. CDR3 DNA: TGTGCCAGCAGCGTAGGAGATAACACTGAAGCTTTCTTT. Complete variable domain (other parts from reference TRBV9 and TRBJ1-1): DSGVTQTPKHLITATGQRVTLRCSPRSGDLSVYWYQQSLDQGLQFLIQYYNGEERAKGNILERFSAQQFPDLHSELNLSSLELGDSALYFCASSVGDNTEAFFGQGTRLTVV.

The rearrangement links TRBV19 to TRBJ2-7; D may be TRBD2 (5 bases). Germline V gene sequence: CDR1 LNHDA, CDR2 SQIVND (reference sequence). The CDR3 runs to 13 residues. Trimming removed 6 bases from V and 7 bases from J, with 16 bases in between. CDR3 in amino acids: CASSGRRTREQYF. CDR3 sequence (DNA): TGTGCCAGTAGCGGACGGAGGACCAGGGAGCAGTACTTC. Filled out from reference TRBV19 and TRBJ2-7, the complete variable domain reads DGGITQSPKYLFRKEGQNVTLSCEQNLNHDAMYWYRQDPGQGLRLIYYSQIVNDFQKGDIAEGYSVSREKKESFPLTVTSAQKNPTAFYLCASSGRRTREQYFGPGTRLTVT.

This chain uses TRBV27 with TRBJ1-5, with D hard to call. V was shortened by 2 bases and J by 4 bases, with 6 bases between the two germline ends. The CDR3 contains 13 residues. From germline, CDR1 is MNHEY and CDR2 SMNVEV (reference sequence). Written as DNA, the CDR3 is TGTGCCAGCAGTTTAAGAGGTAATCAGCCCCAGCATTTT. This sequence encodes CASSLRGNQPQHF.

The V and J genes are TRBV6-5 and TRBJ2-7, with D possibly matching TRBD1 (5 bases). The CDR3 runs 14 residues. In germline, CDR1 is MNHEY, CDR2 SVGAGI. Trimming removed 1 base from V and 6 bases from J, with 13 bases in between. CDR3 sequence (DNA): TGTGCCAGCAGTTACTATGGTCCCAGGGCCGAGCAGTACTTC. This sequence encodes CASSYYGPRAEQYF.

The chain employs TRBV5-1 and TRBJ1-1; tentatively, D is TRBD1 (5 bases). From germline, CDR1 is SGHRS and CDR2 YFSETQ. With 0 bases removed from V and 2 bases from J, the gap between germline ends came to 17 bases. The CDR3 sequence is 17 residues long. CDR3 DNA: TGCGCCAGCAGCTTGGGGGACCCTAACTGGGTTAACACTGAAGCTTTCTTT. Residues: CASSLGDPNWVNTEAFF.

The rearrangement joins TRBV7-2 to TRBJ1-1; TRBD1 aligns across 11 bases. CDR1 is SGHTA, CDR2 FQGNSA, per germline. With 5 bases clipped from V and 5 bases from J, the junction kept 13 bases outside the gene matches. The CDR3 consists of 17 residues. The CDR3 nucleotides are TGTGCCAGCAGCCTACGGACAGGGGGCGGTTCGGGAACTGAAGCTTTCTTT. It is translated as CASSLRTGGGSGTEAFF.

This clone was counted a single time. V is TRBV30 and J is TRBJ2-3, with D possibly TRBD2 on 6 matching bases. The V end was cut by 4 bases, the J end by 6 bases, with 17 bases between. Germline loops: CDR1 GTSNPN, CDR2 SVGIG (reference sequence). The CDR3 covers 14 residues. CDR3 coding DNA: TGTGCCTGGAAGATGGGCCGGGGGATCGATACGCAGTATTTT. Its translation: CAWKMGRGIDTQYF.

The rearrangement joins TRBV5-1 to TRBJ1-6; no clear D gene. In germline, CDR1 is SGHRS, CDR2 YFSETQ. V was cut by 1 base and J by 0 bases, with 5 bases left in between. The CDR3 contains 15 residues. CDR3 loop: CASSLYSSYNSPLHF. Here the CDR3 DNA reads TGCGCCAGCAGCTTGTACAGCTCCTATAATTCACCCCTCCACTTT.

This clone was seen a single time. This chain links TRBV30 with TRBJ2-5; possible D gene TRBD2, 7 bases. Germline loops: CDR1 GTSNPN, CDR2 SVGIG (reference sequence). The CDR3 consists of 14 residues. V lost 4 bases to trimming and J lost 5 bases, with 17 bases between them. The chain's CDR3 is CAWTSKGGTETQYF. CDR3 DNA sequence: TGTGCCTGGACCTCCAAGGGGGGGACGGAGACCCAGTACTTC.

The V and J genes are TRBV19 and TRBJ1-1, with TRBD1 identical over 9 bases. Trimming removed 6 bases from V and 1 base from J; junction bases left unmatched: 6. This CDR3 region has 15 residues. The V gene's germline CDR1 is LNHDA and CDR2 SQIVND (reference sequence). The CDR3: CASRTDRGGNTEAFF. The CDR3 DNA is TGTGCCAGTAGGACGGACAGGGGAGGGAACACTGAAGCTTTCTTT. Full variable domain (missing parts from reference TRBV19 and TRBJ1-1): DGGITQSPKYLFRKEGQNVTLSCEQNLNHDAMYWYRQDPGQGLRLIYYSQIVNDFQKGDIAEGYSVSREKKESFPLTVTSAQKNPTAFYLCASRTDRGGNTEAFFGQGTRLTVV.

The V call is TRBV10-3, the J call TRBJ1-2; D is uncertain. CDR3 length: 15 amino acids. The germline CDR1 and CDR2 sequences are ENHRY and SYGVKD. Trimming cost V 6 bases and J 1 base, with 15 bases left between them. CDR3 DNA sequence: TGTGCCATCAGGGGCGTGGAGGGTAGTAACTATGGCTACACCTTC. Protein sequence: CAIRGVEGSNYGYTF.

V usage is TRBV15 and J usage is TRBJ2-3; D not resolved. The V gene lost 5 bases and the J gene lost 4 bases, with 7 bases spanning the gap. The germline V gene encodes CDR1 LNHNV and CDR2 YYDKDF (reference sequence). The CDR3 loop spans 12 amino acids. The CDR3 DNA reads TGTGCCACCAGCTTCCCGGCAGATACGCAGTATTTT. This sequence encodes CATSFPADTQYF. The full variable domain, in which reference TRBV15 and TRBJ2-3 provide the parts outside the CDR3, is DAMVIQNPRYQVTQFGKPVTLSCSQTLNHNVMYWYQQKSSQAPKLLFHYYDKDFNNEADTPDNFQSRRPNTSFCFLDIRSPGLGDTAMYLCATSFPADTQYFGPGTRLTVL.